This T cell receptor beta chain was sequenced in a study of blood T cell repertoires in COVID-19. About the study: In each case, the material was cDNA or gDNA derived from T cells, B-cell-depleted T cells, or PBMCs.

TCRdb keeps only in-frame clones here, not all; method: immunoSEQ multiplex PCR. The table shows around 100,000 clones, with roughly 85% occurring only once. With 2 bases clipped from V and 0 bases from J, the junction kept 1 base outside the gene matches. The CDR3 runs 15 residues. Looked up from germline, CDR1 is ENHRY and CDR2 is SYGVKD. This rearrangement joins TRBV10-3 to TRBJ1-5; 7 bases line up with TRBD1. This TCR was recovered from a woman aged 70 to 79 with acute or convalescent COVID-19. Material: peripheral blood. CDR3 DNA: TGTGCCATCAGTGAGGGACAGGATAGCAATCAGCCCCAGCATTTT. It translates to CAISEGQDSNQPQHF.